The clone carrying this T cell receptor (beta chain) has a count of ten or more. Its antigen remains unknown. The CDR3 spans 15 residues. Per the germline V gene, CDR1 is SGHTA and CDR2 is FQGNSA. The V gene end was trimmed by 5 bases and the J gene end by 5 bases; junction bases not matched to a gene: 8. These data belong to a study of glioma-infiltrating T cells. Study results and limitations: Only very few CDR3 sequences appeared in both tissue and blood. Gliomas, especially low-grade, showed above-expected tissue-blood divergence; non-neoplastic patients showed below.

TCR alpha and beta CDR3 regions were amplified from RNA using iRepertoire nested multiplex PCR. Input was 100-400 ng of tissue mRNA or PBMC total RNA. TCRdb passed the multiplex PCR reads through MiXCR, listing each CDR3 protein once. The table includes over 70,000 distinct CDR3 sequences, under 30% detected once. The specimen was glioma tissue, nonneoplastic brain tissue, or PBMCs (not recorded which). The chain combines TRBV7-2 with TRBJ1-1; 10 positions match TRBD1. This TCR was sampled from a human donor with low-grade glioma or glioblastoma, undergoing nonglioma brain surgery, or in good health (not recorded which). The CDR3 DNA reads TGTGCCAGCAGCACCAGACAGGGGGCCGTAACTGAAGCTTTCTTT. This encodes CASSTRQGAVTEAFF.